The 21 T cell receptor beta chains below all came from one sample that was sequenced in a study of vaccination and CD4 T cells after COVID-19. These receptors' antigens are unknown. The Oncomine TCR Beta short-read assay was applied to DNA of cultured CD4+ T cells. TCRdb re-derived calls from the PCR reads in MiXCR, one entry per CDR3 protein. Of some 20,000 distinct CDR3 sequences listed, over 60% were seen once; the top ten hold under 10%. The treatment denotes: 10-day PBMC culture with coronavirus spike peptide pools or control peptides (ViraFEST assay). The sequenced sample consisted of CD4+ T cells from blood, cultured in vitro. The receptors shown here come from a human donor who had recovered from COVID-19.

This sequence joins TRBV7-2 and TRBJ2-2; D might be TRBD2 (5 bases). Trimming removed 5 bases from V and 1 base from J, with 8 bases in between. The CDR3 covers 14 residues. Germline CDR1 is SGHTA and CDR2 is FQGNSA. CDR3: CASSLSGNTGELFF. CDR3 DNA sequence: TGTGCCAGCAGCCTAAGCGGGAACACCGGGGAGCTGTTTTTT.

There are a few counts of this clonotype. The rearrangement links TRBV15 to TRBJ2-1; 9 nucleotides align to TRBD2. The CDR3 runs to 17 residues. Germline CDR1 reads LNHNV; CDR2 reads YYDKDF (reference sequence). V lost 3 bases, J lost 1 base, and 7 bases stayed unmatched. The CDR3 here is CATSSGSGRRSYNEQFF. CDR3 sequence (DNA): TGTGCCACCAGCAGCGGGAGCGGGAGGCGTTCCTACAATGAGCAGTTCTTC.

This clonotype occurred a few times. This chain connects TRBV20-1 to TRBJ1-6, with D possibly being TRBD1 (6 bases). The CDR3 extends over 14 amino acids. The germline CDR1 and CDR2 sequences are DFQATT and SNEGSKA (reference sequence). V was clipped by 0 bases and J by 5 bases, with 8 bases between them. In DNA, the CDR3 is TGCAGTGCTAGAGATCAGGGGAATAATTCACCCCTCCACTTT. Its translation is CSARDQGNNSPLHF.

The V gene is TRBV7-9, the J gene TRBJ1-1; 9 nucleotides agree with TRBD1. With V trimmed by 5 bases and J by 5 bases, 6 bases remained unmatched. Germline V gene lookup returns CDR1 SEHNR and CDR2 FQNEAQ (reference sequence). The CDR3 runs to 14 residues. CDR3 bases: TGTGCCAGCAGCCTCCCTGGACAGGGGACTGAAGCTTTCTTT. Amino acid sequence: CASSLPGQGTEAFF.

V is TRBV20-1 and J is TRBJ1-5; no firm D call. There are 16 residues in the CDR3. The V gene lost 0 bases and the J gene lost 5 bases, with 17 bases spanning the gap. Germline CDR1 is DFQATT and CDR2 is SNEGSKA (reference sequence). CDR3 sequence reads: CSARDPAAGRYQPQHF. In DNA form, the CDR3 reads TGCAGTGCTAGAGACCCCGCTGCGGGCCGATATCAGCCCCAGCATTTT.

The chain joins TRBV7-9 to TRBJ2-2; possibly TRBD2 for D (5 bases). This CDR3 has 16 amino acids. The germline gives CDR1 SEHNR, CDR2 FQNEAQ (reference sequence). Trimming took 5 bases from V and 3 from J, leaving 16 bases between them. CDR3: CASSRRGARDTGELFF. The CDR3, as DNA: TGTGCCAGCAGCCGCCGGGGAGCGAGGGACACCGGGGAGCTGTTTTTT.

The CDR3 nucleotides are TGCAGTGCTAGGGGGCAGGGGAAGGTTAGTCAGCCCCAGCATTTT. Its translation is CSARGQGKVSQPQHF. This chain joins TRBV20-1 and TRBJ1-5; D is perhaps TRBD1 (6 bases). The CDR3 runs to 15 residues. CDR1 and CDR2 from the germline V gene are DFQATT and SNEGSKA (reference sequence). The V end was cut by 3 bases, the J end by 6 bases, with 18 bases between.

The V call is TRBV20-1, the J call TRBJ2-3; D unclear. Trimming stripped 5 bases from V and 5 bases from J, with 8 bases between. Per the germline V gene, CDR1 is DFQATT and CDR2 is SNEGSKA (reference sequence). This CDR3 comprises 11 residues. The CDR3 sequence is CSAQLGDTQYF. The CDR3, as DNA: TGCAGTGCTCAACTCGGAGATACGCAGTATTTT.

This clonotype was counted only a few times. V gene TRBV14 combines with J gene TRBJ2-5, with D perhaps being TRBD1 or TRBD2 (5 bases each). The ends were cut back, 7 bases at V and 0 bases at J, with 15 bases in the middle. Germline CDR1 reads SGHDN; CDR2 reads FVKESK. The CDR3 sequence is 15 residues long. CDR3 in DNA: TGTGCCAGCACCCACGAGGGGAGACACCAAGAGACCCAGTACTTC. Residues: CASTHEGRHQETQYF.

The chain links TRBV20-1 to TRBJ1-5; the D is unclear. CDR3 length equals 10 residues. Trimming removed 6 bases at V and 6 bases at J, with 6 bases between. Germline V gives CDR1 DFQATT, CDR2 SNEGSKA (reference sequence). The DNA for the CDR3 is TGCAGTGCCTTGGGTCAGCCCCAGCATTTT. Translated: CSALGQPQHF.

The chain recombines TRBV12-3 or TRBV12-4 with TRBJ1-2, with no clear D. The CDR3 totals 13 residues. V lost 2 bases and J lost 4, with 8 bases in between. CDR3 DNA: TGTGCCAGCAGTTTAAGGAAGATCTATGGCTACACCTTC. The encoded protein is CASSLRKIYGYTF.

This chain joins TRBV28 and TRBJ2-3, with D perhaps assigned TRBD1 or TRBD2 (6 bases each). Trimming left V 2 bases short and J 4 bases short, with 13 bases between. The CDR3 runs to 15 residues. Germline V gives CDR1 MDHEN, CDR2 SYDVKM. The CDR3 here is CASSLLGGRADTQYF. The DNA of the CDR3 is TGTGCCAGCAGTTTACTTGGGGGGCGCGCAGATACGCAGTATTTT.

The chain combines TRBV7-9 with TRBJ2-3; 9 bases are a match to TRBD1. The junction had 6 bases not matched to a gene; V was cut back by 5 bases and J by 6 bases. CDR3 size: 14 residues. The germline CDR1 and CDR2 sequences are SEHNR and FQNEAQ (reference sequence). CDR3 region: CASSRTGDGDTQYF. The CDR3 region has the DNA TGTGCCAGCAGCCGGACAGGGGACGGGGATACGCAGTATTTT.

The genes are TRBV20-1 and TRBJ1-1; TRBD1 matches 7 bases. V trimming: 5 bases; J trimming: 3 bases; junction bases outside the gene matches: 9. Germline CDR1 is DFQATT and CDR2 is SNEGSKA (reference sequence). The CDR3 is 14 residues long. CDR3 residues: CSARKSTGDTEAFF. The DNA of the CDR3 is TGCAGTGCTCGAAAATCCACAGGGGACACTGAAGCTTTCTTT.

J is TRBJ2-5 and V is TRBV20-1, with a tentative D call TRBD2 (6 bases). The ends were cut back, 0 bases at V and 5 bases at J, with 7 bases in the middle. The CDR3 runs to 12 residues. CDR1 and CDR2 from the germline V gene are DFQATT and SNEGSKA (reference sequence). CDR3 sequence reads: CSARDGRETQYF. The CDR3 DNA reads as TGCAGTGCTAGAGATGGGAGGGAGACCCAGTACTTC.

The chain couples TRBV2 to TRBJ2-7; tentative D call: TRBD1 (6 bases). This CDR3 is built from 13 residues. The ends were cut back, 4 bases at V and 4 bases at J, with 11 bases in the middle. Germline V gene lookup returns CDR1 SNHLY and CDR2 FYNNEI. CDR3 coding DNA: TGTGCCAGCAGTGGAAACCAGGGGTACGAGCAGTACTTC. Its protein product is CASSGNQGYEQYF.

J is TRBJ2-1 and V is TRBV6-5, with 13 bases that match TRBD2. Matching the DNA end better, TRBJ2-7 makes the J call doubtful. Germline-derived CDR1 and CDR2 are MNHEY and SVGAGI. The CDR3 runs to 15 residues. The CDR3 spells CASSYGTSGKEEQYF. The DNA for the CDR3 is TGTGCCAGCAGTTATGGGACTAGCGGGAAGGAAGAGCAGTACTTC.

The chain uses TRBV27 and TRBJ2-7, with D possibly matching TRBD2 (6 bases). The CDR3 has 15 amino acids. From germline, CDR1 is MNHEY and CDR2 SMNVEV (reference sequence). Trimming cost V 6 bases and J 0 bases, with 15 bases left between them. The DNA of the CDR3 is TGTGCCAGCAGCCCGGGGGTGGGAAGCTCCTACGAGCAGTACTTC. It is translated as CASSPGVGSSYEQYF.

V gene TRBV6-5 combines with J gene TRBJ1-1; D unclear. V shed 0 bases and J shed 1 base, with 9 bases lying between them. The CDR3 extends over 15 amino acids. Germline CDR1 is MNHEY and CDR2 is SVGAGI. In nucleotides, the CDR3 is TGTGCCAGCAGTTACTCCTGGACGGAGAACACTGAAGCTTTCTTT. It translates to CASSYSWTENTEAFF.

This chain uses TRBV6-5 with TRBJ1-5; D is uncertain. This CDR3 is 15 amino acids long. The germline CDR1 and CDR2 sequences are MNHEY and SVGAGI. The ends were cut back, 0 bases at V and 4 bases at J, with 10 bases in the middle. The CDR3 DNA reads TGTGCCAGCAGTTACTCGGCAGACTTAAATCAGCCCCAGCATTTT. It encodes CASSYSADLNQPQHF.

The CDR3 DNA follows: TGTGCCTGGAGTGGTTCCGTAGGGGTTTCCGAGCAGTACTTC. Translated, it gives CAWSGSVGVSEQYF. The V and J genes are TRBV30 and TRBJ2-7, with D perhaps matching TRBD1 (5 bases). Trimming took off 1 base at V and 6 bases at J, with 16 bases between the two ends. Germline CDR1 reads GTSNPN; CDR2 reads SVGIG (reference sequence). This CDR3 comprises 14 residues.